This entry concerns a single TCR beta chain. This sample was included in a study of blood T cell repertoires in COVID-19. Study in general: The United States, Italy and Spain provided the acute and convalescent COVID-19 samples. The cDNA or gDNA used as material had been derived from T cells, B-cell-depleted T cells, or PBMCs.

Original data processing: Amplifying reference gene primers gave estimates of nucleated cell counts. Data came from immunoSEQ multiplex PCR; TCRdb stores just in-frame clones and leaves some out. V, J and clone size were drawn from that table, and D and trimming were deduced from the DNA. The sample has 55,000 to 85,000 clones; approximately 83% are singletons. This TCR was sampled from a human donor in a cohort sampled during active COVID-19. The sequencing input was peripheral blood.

The CDR3 sequence: CASNPTGGVGYTF. For the CDR3, the DNA is TGTGCCAGCAACCCCACAGGGGGCGTAGGCTACACCTTC. This chain uses TRBV6-6 with TRBJ1-2; TRBD1 agrees at 9 bases. Germline V gene data show CDR1 as MNHNY and CDR2 as SVGAGI (reference sequence). The junction had 8 bases not matched to a gene; V was cut back by 7 bases and J by 8 bases. There are 13 residues in the CDR3.